This T cell receptor (beta chain) originates from a study of cytomegalovirus exposure and HLA in healthy donors. V was trimmed by 3 bases and J by 3 bases, leaving 10 bases between them. Germline V lookup: CDR1 SGHNT, CDR2 YYREEE (reference sequence). The CDR3 has 13 amino acids. PCR primers comprised 60 Vbeta and 13 Jbeta primers. Data came from immunoSEQ multiplex PCR; TCRdb stores just in-frame clones and leaves some out. Here the sample spans over 100,000 clones, about 69% being singletons. This TCR derives from a human donor in good health. The genes are TRBV5-4 and TRBJ2-7, with TRBD1 as a possible D gene (6 bases). The sample consisted of PBMCs. The CDR3 loop reads CASSSRDNYEQYF. CDR3 nucleotides: TGTGCCAGCAGCTCCCGGGACAACTACGAGCAGTACTTC.